This TCR beta chain is from a study of blood T cells in healthy people across ages. Study results and limitations: The study found TCR beta diversity correlated strongly with naive T cell percentage.

Together with a sample-barcoded 5' primer, a J-beta primer mix was included in a second PCR lasting about 7 to 12 cycles. TCRdb processed the 5' RACE reads anew with MiXCR; each CDR3 protein has one entry. This repertoire shows roughly 800,000 distinct CDR3 sequences, 55% to 75% found once; its top ten account for roughly 22%. Worth noting for this clonotype: Its antigen remains unidentified.

Germline lookup yields CDR1 MNHEY and CDR2 SMNVEV (reference sequence). The CDR3 length is 13 residues. The V end lost 3 bases, the J end lost 12 bases, and 12 bases lay between the germline ends. The sample consisted of blood. This sequence joins TRBV27 and TRBJ1-6, with unresolved D. This TCR was recovered from a man aged 30-40 years in good health. As DNA, the CDR3 is TGTGCCAGCAGTTTCGGCCCCGAGCTACCCCTCCACTTT. Amino acid sequence: CASSFGPELPLHF.